Below are 31 T cell receptor beta chains sequenced from a single sample in a study of cytomegalovirus exposure and HLA in healthy donors. The primer mix had 60 Vbeta and 13 Jbeta primers. Some clones are missing from TCRdb's copy, which holds only in-frame ones; the method was immunoSEQ multiplex PCR. The data show 200,000 or so clones, and the top ten clones hold 1.1%. The sequenced sample consisted of PBMCs. These receptors came from a girl between 2 and 10 years old in good health and CMV-seropositive.

This chain joins TRBV27 and TRBJ2-5; TRBD2 is a possible D gene (5 bases). Trimming took 3 bases from V and 3 from J, leaving 14 bases between them. The germline gives CDR1 MNHEY, CDR2 SMNVEV (reference sequence). The CDR3 extends over 15 amino acids. The CDR3 DNA reads as TGTGCCAGCAGTTTCCGCCAACTAGGGAAAGAGACCCAGTACTTC. Its translation: CASSFRQLGKETQYF.

This chain joins TRBV10-3 and TRBJ1-3, with D unclear. CDR1 ENHRY and CDR2 SYGVKD come from the germline V gene. Trimming shortened V by 3 bases and J by 7 bases, and 10 bases separated the two germline ends. There are 13 residues in the CDR3. Here the CDR3 DNA reads TGTGCCATCAGTGAAGTTCCGGAGAACACCATATATTTT. Its translation is CAISEVPENTIYF.

This chain connects TRBV10-3 to TRBJ1-5; D is perhaps TRBD1 (5 bases). The germline V gene has CDR1 ENHRY and CDR2 SYGVKD. Trimming left V 9 bases short and J 0 bases short, with 9 bases between. The CDR3 spans 13 residues. The CDR3 coding sequence is TGTGCCATACAGGCAGATAGCAATCAGCCCCAGCATTTT. Translation gives CAIQADSNQPQHF.

The chain recombines TRBV7-2 with TRBJ2-7; 11 bases agree with TRBD2. Germline CDR1 and CDR2: SGHTA and FQGNSA. The J segment lost 0 bases and the V segment lost 4 bases, leaving 2 bases of the junction unmatched. CDR3 length: 15 residues. As DNA, the CDR3 is TGTGCCAGCAGCTCCACTAGCGGGAGCTCCTACGAGCAGTACTTC. Encoded protein: CASSSTSGSSYEQYF.

The V gene is TRBV10-3, the J gene TRBJ2-6; D is ambiguous. Germline V CDR1 and CDR2: ENHRY, SYGVKD. CDR3 length: 11 amino acids. V lost 9 bases to trimming and J lost 2 bases, with 2 bases between them. The DNA of the CDR3 is TGTGCCATTACTGGGGCCAACGTCCTGACTTTC. This encodes CAITGANVLTF.

This chain links TRBV7-9 with TRBJ2-5, with D possibly being TRBD2 (6 bases). Germline V CDR1 and CDR2: SEHNR, FQNEAQ (reference sequence). The CDR3 sequence is 15 residues long. The V and J ends lost 0 bases and 3 bases respectively, with 11 bases between them. CDR3 in DNA: TGTGCCAGCAGCTTAGCGACGGGGGTTGAAGAGACCCAGTACTTC. It translates to CASSLATGVEETQYF.

Comment on this clone: A read error may account for a junction end that differs from germline. Other DNA sequences from this sample encode an identical CDR3 as well. The chain joins TRBV5-4 to TRBJ2-5, with 12 bases that match TRBD2. The CDR3 has 16 residues. The germline V gene has CDR1 SGHNT and CDR2 YYREEE (reference sequence). CDR3 loop: CASSLQTSGRGETQYF. CDR3 in DNA: TGTGCCAGCAGCCTACAGACTAGCGGGAGAGGAGAGACTCAGTACTTC.

The CDR3: CASSLGQGGIETQYF. The DNA for the CDR3 is TGCGCCAGCAGCTTGGGCCAAGGAGGAATAGAGACCCAGTACTTC. The chain is built from TRBV5-1 and TRBJ2-5; a weak D match, TRBD2 (5 bases). The CDR3 runs 15 residues. V lost 0 bases, J lost 4 bases, and 13 bases lay in between. The germline V gene encodes CDR1 SGHRS and CDR2 YFSETQ.

This chain uses TRBV7-9 with TRBJ2-7; TRBD2 matches at 7 bases. With 1 base clipped from V and 5 bases from J, the junction kept 5 bases outside the gene matches. Looked up from germline, CDR1 is SEHNR and CDR2 is FQNEAQ (reference sequence). There are 14 residues in the CDR3. CDR3 nucleotides: TGTGCCAGCAGCTTAGACGGCGGGAGCCACGAGCAGTACTTC. Translation: CASSLDGGSHEQYF. The full variable domain, completed using reference TRBV7-9 and TRBJ2-7, is DTGVSQNPRHKITKRGQNVTFRCDPISEHNRLYWYRQTLGQGPEFLTYFQNEAQLEKSRLLSDRFSAERPKGSFSTLEIQRTEQGDSAMYLCASSLDGGSHEQYFGPGTRLTVT.

The chain is built from TRBV6-5 and TRBJ1-2; the match to TRBD1 covers 7 bases. CDR3 length: 15 residues. Losses at the gene ends were 10 bases for V and 3 bases for J; bases not matched to a gene: 14. Germline values: CDR1 MNHEY, CDR2 SVGAGI. CDR3 region: CATSKGAGGHYGYTF. The CDR3 nucleotides are TGTGCCACATCAAAGGGGGCAGGAGGTCACTATGGCTACACCTTC.

This CDR3 is CATSPDRYYEQYF. Here the CDR3 DNA reads TGTGCCACCTCCCCGGACAGATATTACGAGCAGTACTTC. The chain carries TRBV2 and TRBJ2-5; a possible D gene is TRBD1 (6 bases). The last part of the DNA fits TRBJ2-7 better; the J call may be wrong. This CDR3 comprises 13 residues. Per germline, CDR1 SNHLY and CDR2 FYNNEI.

The chain employs TRBV7-9 and TRBJ1-1, with D tentatively TRBD1 (6 bases). Trimming shortened V by 2 bases and J by 6 bases, and 16 bases separated the two germline ends. Germline V gives CDR1 SEHNR, CDR2 FQNEAQ (reference sequence). CDR3 length: 15 amino acids. In DNA, the CDR3 is TGTGCCAGCAGCTTAATGACAGGTACTTACGCTGAAGCTTTCTTT. Translated: CASSLMTGTYAEAFF.

The CDR3 sequence is CASWRFRGTEAFF. For the CDR3, the DNA is TGTGCCAGCTGGCGATTCAGGGGGACTGAAGCTTTCTTT. V gene TRBV6-6 combines with J gene TRBJ1-1; TRBD1 aligns across 7 bases. CDR1 and CDR2 from the germline V gene are MNHNY and SVGAGI (reference sequence). The CDR3 length is 13 residues. V was pared by 8 bases and J by 5 bases, with 8 bases of the junction left unmatched.

CDR3 region: CASSSQLLAGGPRDTQYF. The CDR3 bases are TGTGCCAGCAGTTCCCAATTACTAGCGGGAGGGCCGCGAGATACGCAGTATTTT. The V gene is TRBV27, the J gene TRBJ2-3; 13 bases agree with TRBD2. The V gene end was trimmed by 4 bases and the J gene end by 5 bases; junction bases not matched to a gene: 12. Germline CDR1 is MNHEY and CDR2 is SMNVEV (reference sequence). The CDR3 sequence is 18 residues long.

This sequence joins TRBV10-3 and TRBJ2-3, with 12 positions matching TRBD2. This CDR3 has 19 residues. J lost 6 bases, V lost 4 bases, and 17 bases had no gene match. Germline V CDR1 and CDR2: ENHRY, SYGVKD. The CDR3 region has the DNA TGTGCCATCAGTGGGGCTCGCATCTCTAGCGGGAGGGCCGGGGATACGCAGTATTTT. Translated: CAISGARISSGRAGDTQYF.

The V gene is TRBV28, the J gene TRBJ1-5; a weak D match, TRBD1 (6 bases). V shed 4 bases and J shed 1 base, with 20 bases lying between them. Germline V gene data show CDR1 as MDHEN and CDR2 as SYDVKM. The CDR3 totals 18 residues. CDR3 nucleotide sequence: TGTGCCAGCAGTTCCATTCGCTTGGGGGCGGGCAGCAATCAGCCCCAGCATTTT. Translated, it gives CASSSIRLGAGSNQPQHF.

The chain combines TRBV5-1 with TRBJ2-1, with 12 bases fitting TRBD2. Germline CDR1 and CDR2: SGHRS and YFSETQ. This CDR3 has 15 residues. V trimming: 2 bases; J trimming: 7 bases; junction bases outside the gene matches: 4. The CDR3, as DNA: TGCGCCAGCAGCTTATCTAGCGGGAGGGCGAATGAGCAGTTCTTC. This translates into CASSLSSGRANEQFF.

The chain combines TRBV5-1 with TRBJ2-5; maybe TRBD2 (5 bases). V was shortened by 5 bases and J by 5 bases, with 19 bases between the two germline ends. CDR1 is SGHRS and CDR2 is YFSETQ in the germline V gene. The CDR3 is 15 amino acids. CDR3 coding DNA: TGCGCCAGCAGTCCCGGGATGGTAGGACCTGAGACCCAGTACTTC. Its protein is CASSPGMVGPETQYF.

The chain joins TRBV30 to TRBJ2-5; a weak D match, TRBD2 (5 bases). V lost 4 bases to trimming and J lost 11 bases, with 17 bases between them. Germline lookup yields CDR1 GTSNPN and CDR2 SVGIG (reference sequence). This CDR3 is built from 12 residues. The CDR3 sequence: CAWTGNDGEQYF. CDR3 sequence (DNA): TGTGCCTGGACGGGTAATGACGGGGAGCAGTACTTC.

The chain links TRBV5-6 to TRBJ2-1; 11 bases align to TRBD2. This CDR3 is 15 amino acids long. With V trimmed by 4 bases and J by 4 bases, 4 bases remained unmatched. Germline values: CDR1 SGHDT, CDR2 YYEEEE. CDR3 DNA sequence: TGTGCCAGCAGCGTACTAGCGGGAGATTACAATGAGCAGTTCTTC. Residues: CASSVLAGDYNEQFF.

This rearrangement joins TRBV6-1 to TRBJ2-7, with 8 bases lining up with TRBD1. The germline V gene encodes CDR1 MNHNS and CDR2 SASEGT. The CDR3 runs 13 residues. The V gene end was trimmed by 5 bases and the J gene end by 2 bases; junction bases not matched to a gene: 2. The CDR3 region is CASSRDRPYEQYF. As DNA, the CDR3 is TGTGCCAGCAGTCGGGACAGGCCCTACGAGCAGTACTTC.

The chain joins TRBV5-4 to TRBJ1-1; D remains unclear. The V end lost 0 bases, the J end lost 3 bases, and 12 bases lay between the germline ends. The CDR3 sequence is 15 residues long. CDR1 and CDR2 (germline): SGHNT, YYREEE (reference sequence). The CDR3 sequence: CASSLGSPMDTEAFF. The CDR3 DNA is TGTGCCAGCAGCTTGGGGAGTCCGATGGACACTGAAGCTTTCTTT.

The chain carries TRBV5-1 and TRBJ2-5; 15 bases line up with TRBD2. The tail of the sequence fits TRBJ2-7 better, so the J call may be wrong. This CDR3 is built from 19 residues. Germline lookup yields CDR1 SGHRS and CDR2 YFSETQ. The CDR3 nucleotides read TGCGCCAGCAGCTTGGCTTCCTCCGGGACTAGCGGGAGGTCGTACGAGCAGTACTTC. Its translation: CASSLASSGTSGRSYEQYF.

Comment on this clone: The same CDR3 also results from other DNA sequences found in this sample. The chain combines TRBV10-3 with TRBJ2-7; D ambiguous. Per germline, CDR1 ENHRY and CDR2 SYGVKD. Trimming pared 0 bases from V and 3 bases from J, leaving 6 bases between. The CDR3 covers 13 residues. CDR3 protein: CAISESTGYEQYF. The CDR3, as DNA: TGTGCCATCAGTGAGTCGACGGGCTACGAGCAGTACTTC.

The rearrangement joins TRBV6-5 to TRBJ2-7; tentative D call: TRBD2 (5 bases). V was pared by 1 base and J by 6 bases, with 10 bases between. Germline values: CDR1 MNHEY, CDR2 SVGAGI. The length of the CDR3 is 13 residues. The CDR3 here is CASSYFPAGEQYF. The CDR3 region has the DNA TGTGCCAGCAGTTACTTCCCTGCGGGCGAGCAGTACTTC.

As to this clone: Other DNA sequences in this specimen translate into the identical CDR3. The rearrangement links TRBV11-2 to TRBJ2-2; D remains unclear. CDR1 and CDR2 (germline): SGHAT, FQNNGV. The CDR3 covers 12 residues. Deletions cut 5 bases from V and 4 bases from J, with 5 bases between. The CDR3 sequence is CASSLSTGELFF. The DNA of the CDR3 is TGTGCCAGCAGCCTGTCCACCGGGGAGCTGTTTTTT.

The gene calls are TRBV28 and TRBJ2-3; TRBD2 agrees at 12 bases. The germline gives CDR1 MDHEN, CDR2 SYDVKM. J was trimmed by 2 bases and V by 5 bases; bases with no gene match: 8. The CDR3 length is 17 residues. CDR3 in amino acids: CASSPWTSGASTDTQYF. The CDR3 DNA sequence: TGTGCCAGCAGTCCATGGACTAGCGGGGCTTCCACAGATACGCAGTATTTT.

This rearrangement joins TRBV6-6 to TRBJ1-2, with 7 bases that match TRBD1. The trim removed 4 bases at V and 7 bases at J, leaving 15 bases unmatched. This CDR3 is 16 amino acids long. The germline V gene has CDR1 MNHNY and CDR2 SVGAGI (reference sequence). DNA for the CDR3: TGTGCCAGCAGTTTGCCCCTCCAGGGGGTCGACTCTGGCTACACCTTC. Translated: CASSLPLQGVDSGYTF.

The rearrangement joins TRBV29-1 to TRBJ2-3; D might be TRBD1 (6 bases). V gave up 5 bases and J gave up 2 bases, with 17 bases separating them. The germline V gene encodes CDR1 SQVTM and CDR2 ANQGSEA. The CDR3 contains 15 residues. In nucleotides, the CDR3 is TGCAGCGTTATAACAGGGCTATCGAACACAGATACGCAGTATTTT. Protein product: CSVITGLSNTDTQYF.

The genes are TRBV9 and TRBJ1-1; tentative D call: TRBD1 (5 bases). The CDR3 extends over 13 amino acids. Germline V CDR1 and CDR2: SGDLS, YYNGEE. Trimming left V 4 bases short and J 1 base short, with 8 bases between. CDR3 nucleotide sequence: TGTGCCAGCAGCCAAACAGGGAACACTGAAGCTTTCTTT. It is translated as CASSQTGNTEAFF.

The chain is built from TRBV20-1 and TRBJ2-2; D uncertain. The CDR3 consists of 11 residues. CDR1 and CDR2 from the germline V gene are DFQATT and SNEGSKA (reference sequence). Trimming removed 2 bases from V and 5 bases from J, with 3 bases in between. The CDR3 is CSARLTGELFF. CDR3 DNA sequence: TGCAGTGCTAGACTAACCGGGGAGCTGTTTTTT.